Included here is one T cell receptor (beta chain) sequence, with context. Its antigen is unknown. These data come from a study of T cells after yellow fever vaccination. Turning to the study itself: Preparation of fractions with low cell numbers was performed using SMART-Seq v4 Ultra Low Input.

Study observations and caveats: Among primary-vaccination clones, most reappeared after the booster, at around 97% for CD4 and approximately 90% for CD8. Few clonotypes appeared in both CD4 and CD8 compartments.

Trimming cost V 1 base and J 5 bases, with 19 bases left between them. There are 17 residues in the CDR3. Looked up from germline, CDR1 is SGHRS and CDR2 is YFSETQ. 5'RACE template switching added a universal primer site and UMIs to TCR cDNA. Via MiXCR, TCRdb re-called the 5' RACE reads, giving one row per CDR3 protein. Among hundreds of thousands of distinct CDR3 sequences, roughly 10% were seen once, and the ten largest hold 18%. The material was PBMCs, obtained on the day of the first yellow fever vaccination. The genes are TRBV5-1 and TRBJ2-1, with TRBD1 as a possible D gene (6 bases). The TCR originated in a man younger than 35 who received the YFV17D yellow fever vaccine. The chain's CDR3 is CASSLFGRTVGHNEQFF. CDR3 coding DNA: TGCGCCAGCAGCTTGTTTGGCCGGACAGTGGGCCACAATGAGCAGTTCTTC. Variable domain in full (rest from reference TRBV5-1 and TRBJ2-1): KAGVTQTPRYLIKTRGQQVTLSCSPISGHRSVSWYQQTPGQGLQFLFEYFSETQRNKGNFPGRFSGRQFSNSRSEMNVSTLELGDSALYLCASSLFGRTVGHNEQFFGPGTRLTVL.